These 2 T cell receptor beta chains were sequenced from one sample in a study of T cells in Graves' hyperthyroidism and ophthalmopathy. From RNA transcripts, TCR beta CDR3 regions were amplified. First-round RT-PCR targeting the TCR CDR3 was performed with the HTBI primer set. One entry per CDR3 protein results from TCRdb running MiXCR on the multiplex PCR reads. The data contain approximately 610,000 distinct CDR3 sequences, about 15% of them singletons. The sample comprised blood. Receptors were obtained from a middle-aged woman with Graves' ophthalmopathy.

In its sample, this clonotype was seen a few times. This chain connects TRBV19 to TRBJ2-5; D not certain. CDR3 length: 15 residues. Germline CDR1 is LNHDA and CDR2 is SQIVND (reference sequence). V gave up 1 base and J gave up 5 bases, with 14 bases separating them. CDR3 DNA: TGTGCCAGTAGTATAGGAGGTAATTCGGGTGAGACCCAGTACTTC. Encoded protein: CASSIGGNSGETQYF.

This clonotype occurred many times. The chain joins TRBV12-3 or TRBV12-4 to TRBJ2-7, with D possibly TRBD1 on 6 matching bases. V gave up 7 bases and J gave up 2 bases, with 15 bases separating them. CDR3 length: 14 residues. CDR3 protein: CASTKQGRTYEQYF. CDR3 DNA: TGTGCCAGCACCAAACAGGGAAGGACCTACGAGCAGTACTTC.